This T cell receptor (beta chain) stems from a study of molecular identifiers for immune sequencing clone quantification. Per germline, CDR1 SQVTM and CDR2 ANQGSEA. The germline V and J ends were trimmed by 3 bases and 5 bases, with 7 bases remaining between them. The CDR3 has 11 residues. TCRdb re-called the PCR reads with MiXCR, one entry per CDR3 protein. Here the sample spans over 85,000 distinct CDR3 sequences, roughly 25% being singletons. RNA fractions of 10%, 30% or 50% and about 19,000 to 1,100,000 sorted cells were the source of naive CD8 libraries. The sequence was collected from a human donor in good health. Some libraries in this study had Jurkat cell RNA spiked in. The rearrangement joins TRBV29-1 to TRBJ2-5, with D maybe TRBD2 (5 bases). Sequencing was carried out using naive CD8+ T cells from blood, with Jurkat cell RNA spiked in. Subset meaning: FACS-sorted CD8+CD4-CCR7+CD45RA+ naive T cells. The CDR3 nucleotides are TGCAGCGTTGATCCGGGGGAGACCCAGTACTTC. It yields the protein CSVDPGETQYF.